The 3 T cell receptor beta chains below all came from one sample that was sequenced in a study of T cell responses to AZD1222 COVID-19 vaccine. The method was immunoSEQ multiplex PCR; TCRdb's version includes in-frame clones alone and lacks a portion of them. There are some 87,000 clones in the sample; 85% to 90% occur only once, and about 31% lies in the top ten. The sample in question was peripheral blood, obtained on day 0 of AZD1222 vaccination. These receptors were taken from an adult in good health.

This clone was seen once. Other DNA sequences in the same sample also yield this CDR3. This chain links TRBV18 with TRBJ1-2; 8 positions agree with TRBD1. Germline V lookup: CDR1 KGHSH, CDR2 LQKENI. The J segment lost 4 bases and the V segment lost 6 bases, leaving 10 bases of the junction unmatched. This CDR3 comprises 15 residues. CDR3 protein: CASSPLTGEGYGYTF. The CDR3 DNA reads as TGTGCCAGCTCCCCCCTGACAGGGGAGGGCTATGGCTACACCTTC. Looking up the rest from reference TRBV18 and TRBJ1-2 gives the full variable domain: NAGVMQNPRHLVRRRGQEARLRCSPMKGHSHVYWYRQLPEEGLKFMVYLQKENIIDESGMPKERFSAEFPKEGPSILRIQQVVRGDSAAYFCASSPLTGEGYGYTFGSGTRLTVV.

CDR3 bases: TGTGCCAGCTCACCAGCTCCGGGAGACAATGAGCAGTTCTTC. Translated: CASSPAPGDNEQFF. The chain has TRBV18 and TRBJ2-1; possibly TRBD2 for D (6 bases). Germline V lookup: CDR1 KGHSH, CDR2 LQKENI. This CDR3 comprises 14 residues. V gave up 2 bases and J gave up 5 bases, with 10 bases separating them.

The V call is TRBV5-1, the J call TRBJ2-5; 15 nucleotides match TRBD2. Germline V gene data show CDR1 as SGHRS and CDR2 as YFSETQ. This CDR3 contains 16 residues. Germline trimming cut 5 bases from V and 5 bases from J; bases unmatched to any gene: 7. The chain's CDR3 is CASSLRTSGRGETQYF. CDR3 sequence (DNA): TGCGCCAGCAGTCTGAGGACTAGCGGGAGGGGCGAGACCCAGTACTTC.